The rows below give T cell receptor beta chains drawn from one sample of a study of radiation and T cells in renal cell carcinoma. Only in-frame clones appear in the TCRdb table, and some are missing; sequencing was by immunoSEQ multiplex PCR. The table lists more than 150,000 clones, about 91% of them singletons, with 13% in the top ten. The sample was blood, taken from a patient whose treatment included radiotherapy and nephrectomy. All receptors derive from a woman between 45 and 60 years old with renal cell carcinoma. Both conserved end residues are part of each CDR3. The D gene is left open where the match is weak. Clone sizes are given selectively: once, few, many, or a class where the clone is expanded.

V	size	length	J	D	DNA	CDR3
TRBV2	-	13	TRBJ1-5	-	TGTGCCAGCAGCCAGGCCTGGGATCAGCCCCAGCATTTT	CASSQAWDQPQHF
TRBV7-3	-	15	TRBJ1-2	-	TGTGCCAGCAGCCCAGCCGGGACGGATAACTATGGCTACACCTTC	CASSPAGTDNYGYTF
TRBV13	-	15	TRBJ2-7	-	TGTGCCAGCAGCTTACGGTGGGCGGCCCCCTACGAGCAGTACTTC	CASSLRWAAPYEQYF
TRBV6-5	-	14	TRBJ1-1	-	TGTGCCAGCAGTCCGAGGGGTTTGAACACTGAAGCTTTCTTT	CASSPRGLNTEAFF
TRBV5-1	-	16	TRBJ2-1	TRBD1	TGCGCCAGCAGCGCCGGCGGGACAGGGTTGAACAATGAGCAGTTCTTC	CASSAGGTGLNNEQFF
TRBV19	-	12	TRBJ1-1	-	TGTGCCAGTAGTATGATGTGGACTGAAGCTTTCTTT	CASSMMWTEAFF
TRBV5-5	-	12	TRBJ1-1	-	TGTGCCAGCAAAATGACGGCCACTGAAGCTTTCTTT	CASKMTATEAFF
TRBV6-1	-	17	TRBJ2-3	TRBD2	TGTGCCAGCAGTGAATATGCGACTAGCGGGACCACAGATACGCAGTATTTT	CASSEYATSGTTDTQYF
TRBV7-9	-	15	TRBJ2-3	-	TGTGCCAGCAGCTTAGGTCAGGGAGTTACAGATACGCAGTATTTT	CASSLGQGVTDTQYF
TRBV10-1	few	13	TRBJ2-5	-	TGCGCCAGCAGTGCCTACAGGGAAGAGACCCAGTACTTC	CASSAYREETQYF
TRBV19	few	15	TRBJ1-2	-	TGTGCCAGTAGTGCCAGGGAGGGGACTAACTATGGCTACACCTTC	CASSAREGTNYGYTF
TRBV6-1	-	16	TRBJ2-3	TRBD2	TGTGCCAGCAGTGCTGCGGGGGGCCCTGGCACAGATACGCAGTATTTT	CASSAAGGPGTDTQYF
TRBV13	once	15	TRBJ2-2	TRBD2	TGTGCCAGCAGCCCAATCGGGGGGACGCCCGGGGAGCTGTTTTTT	CASSPIGGTPGELFF
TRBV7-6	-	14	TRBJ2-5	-	TGTGCCAGCAGCCGCCGGGTAGCCCAAGAGACCCAGTACTTC	CASSRRVAQETQYF
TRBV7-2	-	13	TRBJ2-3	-	TGTGCCAGCAGCACCCGAACCCTAGATACGCAGTATTTT	CASSTRTLDTQYF
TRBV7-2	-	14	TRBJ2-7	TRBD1	TGTGCCAGCAGCTCAGGGACAGGGTCGTACGAGCAGTACTTC	CASSSGTGSYEQYF
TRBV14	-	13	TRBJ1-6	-	TGTGCCAGCAGTCAAGGACCTTTCGCACCCCTCCACTTT	CASSQGPFAPLHF
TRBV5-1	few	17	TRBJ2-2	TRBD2	TGCGCCAGCAGCTCGACTAGCGGGGGGTCGAACACCGGGGAGCTGTTTTTT	CASSSTSGGSNTGELFF
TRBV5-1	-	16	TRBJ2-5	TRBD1	TGCGCCAGCCGACCAAGGGGACAGGGGTCGGGGGAGACCCAGTACTTC	CASRPRGQGSGETQYF
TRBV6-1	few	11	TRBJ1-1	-	TGTGCCAGCAGCCCAAACACTGAAGCTTTCTTT	CASSPNTEAFF
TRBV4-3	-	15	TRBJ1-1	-	TGCGCCAGCAGCCAAGCTGGAGGGCGGAACACTGAAGCTTTCTTT	CASSQAGGRNTEAFF
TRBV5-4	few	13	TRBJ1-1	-	TGTGCCAGCAGCTTGGGGCAGATCACTGAAGCTTTCTTT	CASSLGQITEAFF
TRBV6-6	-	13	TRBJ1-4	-	TGTGCCAGCAGCCCCCCAGGGAATGAAAAACTGTTTTTT	CASSPPGNEKLFF
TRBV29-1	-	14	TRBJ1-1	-	TGCAGCGTTGATAGTGCAGCTATGAACACTGAAGCTTTCTTT	CSVDSAAMNTEAFF
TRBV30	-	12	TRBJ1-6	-	TGTGCCAGTGGGACTGCAAGTGCCCCCCTCCACTTT	CASGTASAPLHF
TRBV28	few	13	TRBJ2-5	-	TGTGCCAGCAGCTCGGGAAACCAAGAGACCCAGTACTTC	CASSSGNQETQYF
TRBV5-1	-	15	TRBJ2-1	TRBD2	TGCGCCAGCAGCCCCACTGTAACGGGAGGGAATGAGCAGTTCTTC	CASSPTVTGGNEQFF
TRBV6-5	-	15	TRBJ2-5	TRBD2	TGTGCCAGCAGTCGCTCGGGGGGTCGGGTGGAGACCCAGTACTTC	CASSRSGGRVETQYF
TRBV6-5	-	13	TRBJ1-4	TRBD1	TGTGCCAGTTTGGACAGGTTTAATGAAAAACTGTTTTTT	CASLDRFNEKLFF
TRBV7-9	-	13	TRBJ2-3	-	TGTGCCAGCAGCTTACGGGGTGCAGATACGCAGTATTTT	CASSLRGADTQYF
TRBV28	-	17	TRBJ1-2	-	TGTGCCAGCAGTCCCGTCCTTCCAAAGGGGAGGTACTATGGCTACACCTTC	CASSPVLPKGRYYGYTF
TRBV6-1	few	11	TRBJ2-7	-	TGTGCCAGCAGTGAACCCTACGAGCAGTACTTC	CASSEPYEQYF
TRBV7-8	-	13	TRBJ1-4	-	TGTGCCAGCAGCCCACCTAGAAGTGATAGTCTGTTTTTT	CASSPPRSDSLFF
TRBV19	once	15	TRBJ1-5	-	TGTGCCAGTAGTCCTGTGGTGGTGAGAAATCAGCCCCAGCATTTT	CASSPVVVRNQPQHF
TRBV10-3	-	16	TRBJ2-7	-	TGTGCCATCAGGGGGACGACACCAACCACCTCCTACGAGCAGTACTTC	CAIRGTTPTTSYEQYF
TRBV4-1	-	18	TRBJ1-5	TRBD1	TGCGCCAGCAGCCAACTCTATCTCCGGGACAGGGGGATCGAGCCCCAGCATTTT	CASSQLYLRDRGIEPQHF
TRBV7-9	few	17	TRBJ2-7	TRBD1	TGTGCCAGCAGCTTAGGCAGGGGGCTGAAGGCGGCCTACGAGCAGTACTTC	CASSLGRGLKAAYEQYF
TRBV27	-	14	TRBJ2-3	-	TGTGCCAGCAGTTTCAGGGGAAGCACAGATACGCAGTATTTT	CASSFRGSTDTQYF
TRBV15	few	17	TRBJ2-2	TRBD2	TGTGCCACCAGCAGGGGACTAGCGGGGGGGCCCACCGGGGAGCTGTTTTTT	CATSRGLAGGPTGELFF
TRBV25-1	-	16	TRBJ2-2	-	TGTGCCAGCAGTGAAGCCGGGACGGTGAACACCGGGGAGCTGTTTTTT	CASSEAGTVNTGELFF
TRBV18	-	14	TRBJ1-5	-	TGTGCCAGCTCCCCGGCCGGTGCCAATCAGCCCCAGCATTTT	CASSPAGANQPQHF
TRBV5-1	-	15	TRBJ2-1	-	TGCGCCAGCAGTATGGGGCAGGGTGGGCACAATGAGCAGTTCTTC	CASSMGQGGHNEQFF
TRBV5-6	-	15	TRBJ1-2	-	TGTGCCAGCAGGCCACGGGGGGTATCGGCCTATGGCTACACCTTC	CASRPRGVSAYGYTF